This TCR beta chain was found in a study of CD8+CD57+ T cells in acquired aplastic anemia (dated by TCRdb to 2017 to 2018). General notes on the study: On average, sorted CD4+ and CD8+ cells yielded around 3.4 ug of extracted DNA, with a range of about 0.18 to 27.4 ug. A CD8+CD57+ expansion meant a frequency higher than the mean frequency seen in healthy subjects.

The patients picked for sequencing were ones in whom flow cytometry had shown an expansion of CD8+CD57+ cells. Every patient had severe acquired aplastic anemia, diagnosed using the International Study of Aplastic Anemia and Agranulocytosis and Camitta criteria. Patients had received no therapy at the time of blood sampling. The study deep-sequenced TCR repertoires of sorted CD4+ and CD8+ blood T cells from severe aplastic anemia patients and healthy subjects. Patients were enrolled in the USA under clinicaltrials.gov protocols 00001620, 01623167, 00001397, 00071045, 00081523 and 00961064. Ficoll-Paque density gradient centrifugation was used to isolate peripheral blood mononuclear cells. CD4+ and CD8+ T cells were sorted by FACS or magnetic beads before DNA extraction. Including the terminal cysteine and phenylalanine, the CDR3 comprises 17 residues. The sequence is cut down to CDR3 DNA, 51 bases in frame from base 1. CDR1 and CDR2 (DFQATT, SNEGSKA) derive from the germline V gene (reference sequence). Between the V and J ends, shortened by 0 bases and 2 bases respectively, the junction contains 18 bases.

What the research found in general, with its limitations: Around 30 CD8+ CDR3 sequences were found to be shared between patients and controls, but these sequences appeared to be highly expressed in patients and within the immunodominant clones of the patients. Patients and healthy controls showed no significant difference in CD8+ Simpson's diversity (P=0.060).

This clonotype has only one observation. The specificity of this receptor is unknown. Base qualities are not provided; no much larger clone lies one nucleotide away. Support from one read is weak. TCR beta VDJ combination and CDR3 sequence profiling used genomic DNA as the template. TCR repertoire sequencing was run on an Illumina HiSeq 2000. In the authors' own workflow: TRBV/TRBJ rearrangement plots, CDR3 size and DJ length profiles, and Simpson's diversity index were used to evaluate the repertoires. The most abundant DNA sequence in the deep sequencing data was taken as the immunodominant clone. CDR3 amino acid sequences were checked for sharing across subjects and were also compared against the VDJdb database and published repertoires. TCRdb handled the public reads itself, with Q25 trimming in fastp and clone calling in MiXCR, and kept productive beta chains. Rows merge per CDR3 protein into single entries with the most common DNA and genes. In this record, the V and J calls reflect TCRdb's handling and not the investigators' own analysis. This sample gives over 150,000 distinct CDR3 sequences in total; 40% to 50% of them show up just once. Jointly, the top ten make up around 3% of the sample.

The TCR was taken from a human donor with aplastic anemia. Sequenced input: sorted CD4+, CD8+, or CD8+CD57+ T cells (not recorded which) from PBMCs. The V gene is TRBV20-1 and the J gene is TRBJ2-3; TRBD1 is perhaps the D gene, given 5 matching bases. The nucleotide sequence reads as follows: TGCAGTGCTAGAGAGGAAGGGGCAGGGATGAACACAGATACGCAGTATTTT. It codes for CSAREEGAGMNTDTQYF.